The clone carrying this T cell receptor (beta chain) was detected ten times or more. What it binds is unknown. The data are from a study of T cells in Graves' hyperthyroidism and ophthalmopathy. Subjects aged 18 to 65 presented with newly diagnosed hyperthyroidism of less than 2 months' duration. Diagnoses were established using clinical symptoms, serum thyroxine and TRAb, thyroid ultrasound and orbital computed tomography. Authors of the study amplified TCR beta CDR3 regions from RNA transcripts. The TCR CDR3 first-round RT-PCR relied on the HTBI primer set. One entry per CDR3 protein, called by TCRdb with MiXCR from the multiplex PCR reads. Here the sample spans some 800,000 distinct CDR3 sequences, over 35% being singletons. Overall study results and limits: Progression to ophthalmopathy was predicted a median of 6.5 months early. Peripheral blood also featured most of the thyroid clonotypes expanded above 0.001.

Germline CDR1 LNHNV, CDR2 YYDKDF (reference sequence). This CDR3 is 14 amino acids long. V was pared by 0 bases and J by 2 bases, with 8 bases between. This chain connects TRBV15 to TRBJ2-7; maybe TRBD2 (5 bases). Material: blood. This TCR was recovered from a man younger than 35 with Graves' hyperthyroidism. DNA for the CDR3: TGTGCCACCAGCAGAGATGAGGGTCCCTACGAGCAGTACTTC. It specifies CATSRDEGPYEQYF.